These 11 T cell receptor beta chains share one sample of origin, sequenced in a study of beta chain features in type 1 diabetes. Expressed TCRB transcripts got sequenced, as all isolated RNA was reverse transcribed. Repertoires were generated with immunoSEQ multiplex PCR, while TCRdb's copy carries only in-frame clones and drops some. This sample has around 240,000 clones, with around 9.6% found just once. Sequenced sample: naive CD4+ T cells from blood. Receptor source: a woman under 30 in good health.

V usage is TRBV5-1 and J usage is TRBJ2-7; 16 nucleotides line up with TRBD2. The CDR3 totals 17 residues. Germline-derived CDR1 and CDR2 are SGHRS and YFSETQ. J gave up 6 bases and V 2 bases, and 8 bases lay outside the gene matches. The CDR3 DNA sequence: TGCGCCAGCAGCTTACCGGGACTAGCGGGAGGGCCGATCGAGCAGTACTTC. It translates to CASSLPGLAGGPIEQYF.

The CDR3 sequence is CASSLDRGPKNTEAFF. CDR3 DNA sequence: TGCGCCAGCAGCCTCGACAGGGGCCCGAAGAACACTGAAGCTTTCTTT. This chain connects TRBV5-1 to TRBJ1-1, with 8 bases matching TRBD1. Germline CDR1 and CDR2: SGHRS and YFSETQ. There are 16 residues in the CDR3. With V trimmed by 4 bases and J by 1 base, 9 bases remained unmatched.

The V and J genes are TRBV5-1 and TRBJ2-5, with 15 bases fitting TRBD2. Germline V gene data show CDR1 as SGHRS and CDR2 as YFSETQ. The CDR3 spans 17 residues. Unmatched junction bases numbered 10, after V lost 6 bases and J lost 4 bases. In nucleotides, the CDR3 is TGCGCCAGCAACAAGGGACTAGCGGGAGGCCGGGGAGAGACCCAGTACTTC. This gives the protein CASNKGLAGGRGETQYF.

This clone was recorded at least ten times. CDR3 in amino acids: CASSQPRLAGEYNEQFF. Here the CDR3 DNA reads TGCGCCAGCAGCCAACCGCGACTAGCGGGCGAGTACAATGAGCAGTTCTTC. The chain links TRBV4-1 to TRBJ2-1; 10 bases are shared with TRBD2. CDR3 length: 17 residues. The V gene's germline CDR1 is MGHRA and CDR2 YSYEKL. The V and J ends lost 2 bases and 4 bases, in that order; junction bases with no gene match: 8.

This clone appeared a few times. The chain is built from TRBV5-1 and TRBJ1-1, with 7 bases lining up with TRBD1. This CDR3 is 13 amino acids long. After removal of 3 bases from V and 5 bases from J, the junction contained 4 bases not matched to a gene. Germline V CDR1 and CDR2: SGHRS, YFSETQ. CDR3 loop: CASSSGTDTEAFF. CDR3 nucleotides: TGCGCCAGCAGCTCCGGGACAGATACTGAAGCTTTCTTT.

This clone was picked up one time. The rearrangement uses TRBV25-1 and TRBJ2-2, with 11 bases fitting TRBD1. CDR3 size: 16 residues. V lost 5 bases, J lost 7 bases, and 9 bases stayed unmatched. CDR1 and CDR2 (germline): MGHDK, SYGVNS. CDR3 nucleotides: TGTGCCAGCAGTTCCTTGGACAGGGGGCGCGGCGGGGAGCTGTTTTTT. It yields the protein CASSSLDRGRGGELFF. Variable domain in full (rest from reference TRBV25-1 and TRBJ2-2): EADIYQTPRYLVIGTGKKITLECSQTMGHDKMYWYQQDPGMELHLIHYSYGVNSTEKGDLSSESTVSRIRTEHFPLTLESARPSHTSQYLCASSSLDRGRGGELFFGEGSRLTVL.

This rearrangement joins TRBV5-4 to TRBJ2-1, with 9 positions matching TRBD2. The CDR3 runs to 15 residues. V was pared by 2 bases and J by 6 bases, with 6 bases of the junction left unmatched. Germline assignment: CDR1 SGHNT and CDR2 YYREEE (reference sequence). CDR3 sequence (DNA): TGTGCCAGCAGCTTAGCGGGAGGAGAATCCAATGAGCAGTTCTTC. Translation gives CASSLAGGESNEQFF.

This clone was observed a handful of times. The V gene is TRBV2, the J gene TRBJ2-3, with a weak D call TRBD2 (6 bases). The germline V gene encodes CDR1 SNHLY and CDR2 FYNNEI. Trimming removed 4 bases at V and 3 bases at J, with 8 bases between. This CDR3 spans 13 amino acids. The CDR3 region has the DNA TGTGCCAGCAGTGCGGGGGATACAGATACGCAGTATTTT. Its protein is CASSAGDTDTQYF.

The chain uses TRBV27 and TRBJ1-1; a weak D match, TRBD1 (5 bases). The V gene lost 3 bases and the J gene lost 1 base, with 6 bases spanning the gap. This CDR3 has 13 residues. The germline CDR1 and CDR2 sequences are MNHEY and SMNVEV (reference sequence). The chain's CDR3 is CASSLGGNTEAFF. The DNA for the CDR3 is TGTGCCAGCAGTTTGGGGGGGAACACTGAAGCTTTCTTT.

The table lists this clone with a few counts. The CDR3 protein is CASSFIQNTGELFF. CDR3 DNA sequence: TGTGCCAGCAGCTTCATACAGAACACCGGGGAGCTGTTTTTT. This chain joins TRBV7-9 and TRBJ2-2; D unresolved. This CDR3 region has 14 residues. Trimming shortened V by 3 bases and J by 1 base, and 6 bases separated the two germline ends. Looked up from germline, CDR1 is SEHNR and CDR2 is FQNEAQ (reference sequence).

The CDR3 bases are TGTGCCAGCAGCCTGCCGGGACTAGTCAATGAGCAGTTCTTC. Protein sequence: CASSLPGLVNEQFF. The V and J genes are TRBV5-4 and TRBJ2-1; 8 positions agree with TRBD2. V was pared by 4 bases and J by 6 bases, with 6 bases of the junction left unmatched. CDR1 and CDR2 from the germline V gene are SGHNT and YYREEE (reference sequence). This CDR3 contains 14 residues.